The entry below gives a single TCR beta chain sequence along with its context. No antigen is known for it. Germline V gene lookup returns CDR1 MNHNY and CDR2 SVGAGI (reference sequence). The V and J ends lost 0 bases and 11 bases respectively, with 6 bases between them. The CDR3 totals 11 residues. The donors, aged roughly 6 to 100, were healthy Caucasians from Russia. Next came a second PCR, run for about 6 to 11 cycles, which used a sample-barcoded 5' primer along with a J-beta primer mix. Sequencing recovered at least 2.5 million CDR3-containing paired-end reads from each sample. Using its own MiXCR run on the 5' RACE reads, TCRdb lists one record per CDR3 protein. The table includes about 1.4 million distinct CDR3 sequences, approximately 63% detected once. The data stem from a study of blood T cells in healthy people across ages. The study, taken as a whole, reports: Among long-lived donors, naive CD4+ cells were more numerous and diversity higher than in aged donors. Across samples, TCR beta diversity tracked strongly with naive T cell percentage.

The rearrangement uses TRBV6-6 and TRBJ2-3; D is tentatively TRBD1 or TRBD2 (5 bases each). Specimen: blood. The clonotype comes from a young man in good health. CDR3 amino acids: CASSYSRGQYF. CDR3 bases: TGTGCCAGCAGTTACTCGAGGGGGCAGTATTTT.